This T cell receptor beta chain stems from a study of blood T cell repertoires in COVID-19. Across the study: The cDNA or gDNA used as material had been derived from T cells, B-cell-depleted T cells, or PBMCs.

The CDR3 totals 14 residues. Per the germline V gene, CDR1 is MDHEN and CDR2 is SYDVKM. The V end was cut by 2 bases, the J end by 3 bases, with 10 bases between. Seattle patients were enrolled while actively infected and followed longitudinally. Original processing methods: Amplifying reference gene primers gave estimates of nucleated cell counts. Measured with immunoSEQ multiplex PCR; TCRdb has only the in-frame clones, and not every one. That table supplies the V and J calls and clone size; D and trimming were determined from the DNA. This table has fewer than 300,000 clones, approximately 85% appearing once.

V usage is TRBV28 and J usage is TRBJ1-2, with TRBD1 as a possible D gene (5 bases). The sequence was obtained from a human donor with COVID-19, enrolled during active disease. The donor label of this sample is uncertain. The sequenced sample was peripheral blood. The CDR3 sequence is CASSLRQTDYGYTF. In nucleotides, the CDR3 is TGTGCCAGCAGTTTAAGACAGACGGACTATGGCTACACCTTC.